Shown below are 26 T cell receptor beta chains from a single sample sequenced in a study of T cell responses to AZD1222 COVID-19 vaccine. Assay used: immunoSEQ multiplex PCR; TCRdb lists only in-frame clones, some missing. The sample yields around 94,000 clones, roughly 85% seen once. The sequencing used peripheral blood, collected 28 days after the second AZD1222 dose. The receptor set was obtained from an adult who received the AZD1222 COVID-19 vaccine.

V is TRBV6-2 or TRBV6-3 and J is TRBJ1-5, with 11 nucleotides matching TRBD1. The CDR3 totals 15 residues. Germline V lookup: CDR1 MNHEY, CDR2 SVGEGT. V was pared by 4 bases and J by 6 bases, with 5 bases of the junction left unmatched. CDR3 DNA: TGTGCCAGCAGTTGGACAGGGGGCTTGAGTCAGCCCCAGCATTTT. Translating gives CASSWTGGLSQPQHF.

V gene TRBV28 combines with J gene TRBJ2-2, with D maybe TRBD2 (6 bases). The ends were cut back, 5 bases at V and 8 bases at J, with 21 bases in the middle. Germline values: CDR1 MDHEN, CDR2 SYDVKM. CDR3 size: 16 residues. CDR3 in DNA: TGTGCCAGCAGTGGGTTCGCAGGGACGGGACTTGGGGAGCTGTTTTTT. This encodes CASSGFAGTGLGELFF.

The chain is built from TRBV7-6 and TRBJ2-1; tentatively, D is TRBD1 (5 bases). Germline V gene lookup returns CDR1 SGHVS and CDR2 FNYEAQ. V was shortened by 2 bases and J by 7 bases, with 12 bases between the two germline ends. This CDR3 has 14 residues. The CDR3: CASSLLGQANEQFF. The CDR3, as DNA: TGTGCCAGCAGCTTATTGGGGCAGGCAAATGAGCAGTTCTTC.

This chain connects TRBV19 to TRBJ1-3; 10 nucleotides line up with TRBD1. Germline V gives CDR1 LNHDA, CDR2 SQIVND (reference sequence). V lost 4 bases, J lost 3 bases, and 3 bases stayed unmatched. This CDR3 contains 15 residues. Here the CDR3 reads CASSTDRGIGNTIYF. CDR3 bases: TGTGCCAGTAGTACGGACAGGGGGATTGGAAACACCATATATTTT.

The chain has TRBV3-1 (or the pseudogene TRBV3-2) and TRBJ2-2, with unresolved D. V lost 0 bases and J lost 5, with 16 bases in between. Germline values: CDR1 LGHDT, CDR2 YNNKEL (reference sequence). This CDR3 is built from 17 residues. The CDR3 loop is CASSQDLPGPWTGELFF. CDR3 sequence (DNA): TGTGCCAGCAGCCAAGATTTGCCGGGCCCTTGGACCGGGGAGCTGTTTTTT.

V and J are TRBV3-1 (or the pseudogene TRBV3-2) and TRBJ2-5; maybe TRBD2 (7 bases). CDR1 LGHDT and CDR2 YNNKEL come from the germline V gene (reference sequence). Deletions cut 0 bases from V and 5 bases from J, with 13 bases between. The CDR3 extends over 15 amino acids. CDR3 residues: CASSQDRGGEETQYF. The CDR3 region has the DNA TGTGCCAGCAGCCAAGATCGAGGGGGGGAGGAGACCCAGTACTTC.

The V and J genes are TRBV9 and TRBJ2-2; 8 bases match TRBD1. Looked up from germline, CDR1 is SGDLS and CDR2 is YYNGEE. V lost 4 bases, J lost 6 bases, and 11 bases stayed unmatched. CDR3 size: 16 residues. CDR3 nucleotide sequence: TGTGCCAGCAGCAAAGGCCCAGGGGGCTCGTCCGGGGAGCTGTTTTTT. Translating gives CASSKGPGGSSGELFF. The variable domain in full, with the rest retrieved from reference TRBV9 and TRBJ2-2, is DSGVTQTPKHLITATGQRVTLRCSPRSGDLSVYWYQQSLDQGLQFLIQYYNGEERAKGNILERFSAQQFPDLHSELNLSSLELGDSALYFCASSKGPGGSSGELFFGEGSRLTVL.

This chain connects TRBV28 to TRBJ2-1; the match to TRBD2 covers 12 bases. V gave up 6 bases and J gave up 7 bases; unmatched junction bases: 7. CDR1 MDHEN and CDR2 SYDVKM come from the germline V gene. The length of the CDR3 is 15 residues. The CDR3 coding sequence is TGTGCCAGCAGGGAAACTAGCGGGAGGTGGAATGAGCAGTTCTTC. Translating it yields CASRETSGRWNEQFF.

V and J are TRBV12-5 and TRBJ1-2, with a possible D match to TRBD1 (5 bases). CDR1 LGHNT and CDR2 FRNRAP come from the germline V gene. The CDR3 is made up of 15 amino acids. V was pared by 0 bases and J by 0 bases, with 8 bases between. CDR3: CASGLVRASNYGYTF. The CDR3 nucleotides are TGTGCTAGTGGTTTGGTCAGGGCCTCTAACTATGGCTACACCTTC.

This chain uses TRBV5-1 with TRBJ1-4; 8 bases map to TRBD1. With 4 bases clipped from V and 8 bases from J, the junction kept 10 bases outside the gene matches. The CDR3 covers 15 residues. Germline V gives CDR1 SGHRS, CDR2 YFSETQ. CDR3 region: CASSMLTGAGEKLFF. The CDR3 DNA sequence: TGCGCCAGCAGCATGTTGACAGGGGCAGGAGAAAAACTGTTTTTT.

The chain's CDR3 is CASRAPGGNSYNEQFF. In nucleotides, the CDR3 is TGTGCCAGCAGAGCCCCCGGCGGTAACTCCTACAATGAGCAGTTCTTC. J is TRBJ2-1 and V is TRBV11-2; D uncertain. Trimming removed 6 bases from V and 0 bases from J, with 15 bases in between. Germline CDR1 SGHAT, CDR2 FQNNGV. The CDR3 length is 16 residues.

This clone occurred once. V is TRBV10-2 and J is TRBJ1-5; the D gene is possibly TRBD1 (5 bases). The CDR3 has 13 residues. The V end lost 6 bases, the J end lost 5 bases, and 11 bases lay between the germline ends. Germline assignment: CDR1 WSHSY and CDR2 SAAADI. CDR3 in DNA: TGCGCCAGCAGCGACAGTTCCTATCAGCCCCAGCATTTT. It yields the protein CASSDSSYQPQHF.

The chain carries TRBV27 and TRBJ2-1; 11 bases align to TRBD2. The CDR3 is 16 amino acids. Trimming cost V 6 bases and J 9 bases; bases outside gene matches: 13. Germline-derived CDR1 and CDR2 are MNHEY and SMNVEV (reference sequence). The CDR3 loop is CASRQLAGASYGEQFF. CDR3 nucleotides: TGTGCCAGCAGACAACTAGCGGGAGCCTCCTACGGTGAGCAGTTCTTC.

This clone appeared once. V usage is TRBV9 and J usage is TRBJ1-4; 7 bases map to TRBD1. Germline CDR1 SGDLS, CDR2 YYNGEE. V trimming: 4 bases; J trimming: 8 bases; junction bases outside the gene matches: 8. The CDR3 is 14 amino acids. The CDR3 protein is CASSRQGWDEKLFF. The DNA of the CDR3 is TGTGCCAGCAGCAGACAGGGATGGGACGAAAAACTGTTTTTT.

The CDR3 bases are TGTGCCAGCAGCGCCTCCCAGGGAGGGGGAGATACGCAGTATTTT. Its protein is CASSASQGGGDTQYF. The J gene is TRBJ2-3, the V gene TRBV9, with D possibly matching TRBD2 (7 bases). Germline CDR1 is SGDLS and CDR2 is YYNGEE. Trimming removed 3 bases at V and 5 bases at J, with 16 bases between. This CDR3 has 15 residues. The full variable domain, rest sourced from reference TRBV9 and TRBJ2-3, is DSGVTQTPKHLITATGQRVTLRCSPRSGDLSVYWYQQSLDQGLQFLIQYYNGEERAKGNILERFSAQQFPDLHSELNLSSLELGDSALYFCASSASQGGGDTQYFGPGTRLTVL.

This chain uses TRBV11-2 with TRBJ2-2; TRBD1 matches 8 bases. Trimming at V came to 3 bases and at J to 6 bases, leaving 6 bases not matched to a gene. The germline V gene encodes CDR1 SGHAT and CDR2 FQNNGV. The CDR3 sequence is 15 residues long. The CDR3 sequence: CASSFAGGFAGELFF. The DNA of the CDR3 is TGTGCCAGCAGCTTCGCAGGGGGCTTCGCCGGGGAGCTGTTTTTT. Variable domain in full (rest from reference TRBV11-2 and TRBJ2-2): EAGVAQSPRYKIIEKRQSVAFWCNPISGHATLYWYQQILGQGPKLLIQFQNNGVVDDSQLPKDRFSAERLKGVDSTLKIQPAKLEDSAVYLCASSFAGGFAGELFFGEGSRLTVL.

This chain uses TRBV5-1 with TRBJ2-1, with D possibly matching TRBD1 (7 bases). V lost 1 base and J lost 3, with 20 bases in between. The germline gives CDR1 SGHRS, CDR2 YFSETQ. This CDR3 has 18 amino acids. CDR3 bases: TGCGCCAGCAGCTTGAGAATGCTGCGGGACAGAGTCTACAATGAGCAGTTCTTC. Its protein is CASSLRMLRDRVYNEQFF.

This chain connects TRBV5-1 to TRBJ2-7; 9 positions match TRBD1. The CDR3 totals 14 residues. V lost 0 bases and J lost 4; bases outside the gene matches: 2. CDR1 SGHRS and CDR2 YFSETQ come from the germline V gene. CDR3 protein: CASSLAQGAYEQYF. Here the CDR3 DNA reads TGCGCCAGCAGCTTGGCACAGGGGGCTTACGAGCAGTACTTC.

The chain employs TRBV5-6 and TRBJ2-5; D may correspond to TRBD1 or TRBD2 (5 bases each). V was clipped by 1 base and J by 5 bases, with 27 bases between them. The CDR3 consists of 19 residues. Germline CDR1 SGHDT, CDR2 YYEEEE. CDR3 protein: CASSLLRDGPSGTGETQYF. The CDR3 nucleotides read TGTGCCAGCAGCTTGCTCAGGGATGGCCCTTCGGGAACTGGGGAGACCCAGTACTTC.

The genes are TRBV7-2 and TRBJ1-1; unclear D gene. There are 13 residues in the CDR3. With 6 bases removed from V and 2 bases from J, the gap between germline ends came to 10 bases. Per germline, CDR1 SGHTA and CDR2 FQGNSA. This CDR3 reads CASRDQANTEAFF. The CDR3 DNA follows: TGTGCCAGCAGAGATCAGGCTAACACTGAAGCTTTCTTT.

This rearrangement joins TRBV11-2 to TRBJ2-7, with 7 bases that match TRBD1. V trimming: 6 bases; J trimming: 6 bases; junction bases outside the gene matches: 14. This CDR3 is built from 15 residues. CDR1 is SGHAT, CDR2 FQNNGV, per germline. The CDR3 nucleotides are TGTGCCAGCAGAAGGGGGCCGATCCAAGGGGTCGAGCAGTACTTC. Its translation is CASRRGPIQGVEQYF. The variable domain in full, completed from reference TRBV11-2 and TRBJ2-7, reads EAGVAQSPRYKIIEKRQSVAFWCNPISGHATLYWYQQILGQGPKLLIQFQNNGVVDDSQLPKDRFSAERLKGVDSTLKIQPAKLEDSAVYLCASRRGPIQGVEQYFGPGTRLTVT.

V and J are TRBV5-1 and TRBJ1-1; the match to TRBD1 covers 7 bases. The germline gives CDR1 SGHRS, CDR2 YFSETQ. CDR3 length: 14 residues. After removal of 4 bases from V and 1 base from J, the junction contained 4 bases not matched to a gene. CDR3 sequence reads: CASSPGQPNTEAFF. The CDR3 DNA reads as TGCGCCAGCAGCCCGGGACAGCCGAACACTGAAGCTTTCTTT.

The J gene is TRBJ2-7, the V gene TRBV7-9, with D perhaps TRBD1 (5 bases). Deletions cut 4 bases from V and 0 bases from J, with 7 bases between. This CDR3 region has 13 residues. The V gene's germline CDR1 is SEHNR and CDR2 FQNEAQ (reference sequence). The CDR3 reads CASSSGLSYEQYF. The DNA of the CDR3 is TGTGCCAGCAGCTCAGGGCTCTCCTACGAGCAGTACTTC.

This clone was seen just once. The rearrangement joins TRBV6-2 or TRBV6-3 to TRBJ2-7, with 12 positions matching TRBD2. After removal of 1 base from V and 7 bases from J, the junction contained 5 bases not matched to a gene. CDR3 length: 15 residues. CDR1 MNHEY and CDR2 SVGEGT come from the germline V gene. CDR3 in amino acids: CASSYLGLAGSEQYF. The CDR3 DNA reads TGTGCCAGCAGTTACTTAGGACTAGCGGGAAGTGAGCAGTACTTC.

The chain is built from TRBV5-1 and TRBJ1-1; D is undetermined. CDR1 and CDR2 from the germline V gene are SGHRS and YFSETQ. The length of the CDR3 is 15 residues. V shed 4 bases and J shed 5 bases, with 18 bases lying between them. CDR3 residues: CASSQFSDPGTEAFF. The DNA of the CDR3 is TGCGCCAGCAGCCAGTTTTCGGATCCTGGGACTGAAGCTTTCTTT.

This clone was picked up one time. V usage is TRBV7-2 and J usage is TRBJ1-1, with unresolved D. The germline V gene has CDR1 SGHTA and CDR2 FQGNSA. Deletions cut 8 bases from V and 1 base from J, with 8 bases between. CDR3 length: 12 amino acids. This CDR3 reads CASGSPNTEAFF. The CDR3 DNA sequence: TGTGCCAGCGGCAGCCCGAACACTGAAGCTTTCTTT.